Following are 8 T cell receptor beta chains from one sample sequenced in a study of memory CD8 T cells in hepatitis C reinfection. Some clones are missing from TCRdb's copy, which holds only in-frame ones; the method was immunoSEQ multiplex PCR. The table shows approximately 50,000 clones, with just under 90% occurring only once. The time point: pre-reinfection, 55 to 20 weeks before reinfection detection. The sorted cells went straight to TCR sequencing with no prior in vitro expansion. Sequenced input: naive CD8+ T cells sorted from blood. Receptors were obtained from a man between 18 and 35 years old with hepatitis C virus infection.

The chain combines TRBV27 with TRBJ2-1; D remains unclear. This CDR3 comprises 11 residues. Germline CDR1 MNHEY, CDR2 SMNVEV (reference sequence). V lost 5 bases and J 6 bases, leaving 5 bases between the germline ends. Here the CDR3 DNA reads TGTGCCAGCAGTCAGTTCAATGAGCAGTTCTTC. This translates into CASSQFNEQFF.

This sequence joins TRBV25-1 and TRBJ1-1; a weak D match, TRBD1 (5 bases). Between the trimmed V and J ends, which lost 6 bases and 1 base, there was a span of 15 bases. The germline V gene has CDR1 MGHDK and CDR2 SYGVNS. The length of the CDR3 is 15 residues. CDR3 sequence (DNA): TGTGCCAGCAGCCAAGACGGGAGGGGGAACACTGAAGCTTTCTTT. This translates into CASSQDGRGNTEAFF.

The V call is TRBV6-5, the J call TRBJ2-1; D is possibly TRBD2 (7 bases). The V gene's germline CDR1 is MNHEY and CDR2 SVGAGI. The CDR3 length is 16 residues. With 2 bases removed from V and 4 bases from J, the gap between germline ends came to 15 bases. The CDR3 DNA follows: TGTGCCAGCAGTTACGGGGGGGCCACCGTATACAATGAGCAGTTCTTC. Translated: CASSYGGATVYNEQFF.

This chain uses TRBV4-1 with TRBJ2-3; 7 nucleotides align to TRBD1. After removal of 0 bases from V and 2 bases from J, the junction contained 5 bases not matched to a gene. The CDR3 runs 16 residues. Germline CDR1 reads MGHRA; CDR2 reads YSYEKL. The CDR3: CASSQEDRSNTDTQYF. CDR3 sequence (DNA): TGCGCCAGCAGCCAAGAGGACAGGTCTAACACAGATACGCAGTATTTT.

The CDR3 region has the DNA TGTGCCATCGACGGACTAGCGGGGGGAACTAGCACAGATACGCAGTATTTT. Protein sequence: CAIDGLAGGTSTDTQYF. The chain links TRBV2 to TRBJ2-3; 14 bases are shared with TRBD2. The trim removed 10 bases at V and 0 bases at J, leaving 9 bases unmatched. The CDR3 is 17 amino acids. Germline CDR1 and CDR2: SNHLY and FYNNEI.

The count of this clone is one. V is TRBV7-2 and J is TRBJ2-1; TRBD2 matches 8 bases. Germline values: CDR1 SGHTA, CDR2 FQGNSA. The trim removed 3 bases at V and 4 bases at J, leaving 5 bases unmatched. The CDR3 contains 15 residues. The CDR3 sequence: CASSFTGTRYNEQFF. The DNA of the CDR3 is TGTGCCAGCAGCTTCACCGGGACTAGATACAATGAGCAGTTCTTC.

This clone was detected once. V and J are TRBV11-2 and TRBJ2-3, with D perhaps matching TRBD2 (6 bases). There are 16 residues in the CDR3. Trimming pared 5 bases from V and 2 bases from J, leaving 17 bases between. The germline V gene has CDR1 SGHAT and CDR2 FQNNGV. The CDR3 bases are TGTGCCAGCAGCGCCGGGACTGGATCGCCCACAGATACGCAGTATTTT. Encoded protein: CASSAGTGSPTDTQYF. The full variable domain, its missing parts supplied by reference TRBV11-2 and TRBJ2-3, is EAGVAQSPRYKIIEKRQSVAFWCNPISGHATLYWYQQILGQGPKLLIQFQNNGVVDDSQLPKDRFSAERLKGVDSTLKIQPAKLEDSAVYLCASSAGTGSPTDTQYFGPGTRLTVL.

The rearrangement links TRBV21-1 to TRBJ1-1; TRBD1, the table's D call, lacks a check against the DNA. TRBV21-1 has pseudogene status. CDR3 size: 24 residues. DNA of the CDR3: TGTGCCAGCAGCACGGGGGGGGACAGGGGTTGCGGGGCCCCCGAAGCATCTCTGAACACTGAAGCTTTCTTT. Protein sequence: CASSTGGDRGCGAPEASLNTEAFF.